Shown below are 9 T cell receptor beta chains from a single sample sequenced in a study of T cell changes during pregnancy in multiple sclerosis. Repertoires were generated with immunoSEQ multiplex PCR, while TCRdb's copy carries only in-frame clones and drops some. Among tens of thousands of clones listed, about 93% were seen once. The source was CD8+ T cells from peripheral blood mononuclear cells, collected in the third trimester of pregnancy. These receptors came from a female donor with multiple sclerosis, enrolled in a pregnancy study.

This clone was observed a few times. This chain joins TRBV5-4 and TRBJ1-2; possible D gene TRBD1, 6 bases. Germline CDR1 reads SGHNT; CDR2 reads YYREEE (reference sequence). The CDR3 is 12 amino acids. V was shortened by 5 bases and J by 6 bases, with 11 bases between the two germline ends. The CDR3 DNA follows: TGTGCCAGCAGAATACAGGGTCATGGCTACACCTTC. The encoded protein is CASRIQGHGYTF. The variable domain in full, completed from reference TRBV5-4 and TRBJ1-2, reads ETGVTQSPTHLIKTRGQQVTLRCSSQSGHNTVSWYQQALGQGPQFIFQYYREEENGRGNFPPRFSGLQFPNYSSELNVNALELDDSALYLCASRIQGHGYTFGSGTRLTVV.

The chain has TRBV9 and TRBJ2-1; D gene uncertain. CDR3 length: 15 residues. In germline, CDR1 is SGDLS, CDR2 YYNGEE. Between the trimmed V and J ends, which lost 4 bases and 0 bases, there was a span of 11 bases. CDR3 coding DNA: TGTGCCAGCAGCCCCCCTATGAGCTCCTACAATGAGCAGTTCTTC. Protein product: CASSPPMSSYNEQFF.

V usage is TRBV4-3 and J usage is TRBJ2-7, with 8 bases fitting TRBD1. CDR1 LGHNA and CDR2 YSLEER come from the germline V gene. The CDR3 runs to 14 residues. Trimming took 4 bases from V and 3 from J; bases not matched to a gene: 5. CDR3 region: CASSPGQGIYEQYF. The CDR3 coding sequence is TGCGCCAGCAGCCCTGGACAGGGAATCTACGAGCAGTACTTC.

The genes are TRBV19 and TRBJ1-2, with unresolved D. The V gene's germline CDR1 is LNHDA and CDR2 SQIVND (reference sequence). V gave up 5 bases and J gave up 3 bases, with 10 bases separating them. The CDR3 is 13 amino acids. The CDR3 spells CASSGDFYYGYTF. CDR3 in DNA: TGTGCCAGTAGTGGAGATTTCTACTATGGCTACACCTTC.

This clone was seen just once. The V gene is TRBV7-9, the J gene TRBJ1-1; 7 bases line up with TRBD1. The CDR3 runs to 14 residues. V lost 5 bases, J lost 7 bases, and 10 bases stayed unmatched. Germline-derived CDR1 and CDR2 are SEHNR and FQNEAQ (reference sequence). The CDR3 spells CASSPRTGGLEAFF. The CDR3 bases are TGTGCCAGCAGCCCGAGGACAGGCGGTCTTGAAGCTTTCTTT.

The rearrangement links TRBV7-6 to TRBJ2-1, with 11 nucleotides matching TRBD2. V lost 1 base to trimming and J lost 7 bases; unmatched junction nucleotides: 6. Germline CDR1 is SGHVS and CDR2 is FNYEAQ. CDR3 length: 16 residues. Here the CDR3 DNA reads TGTGCCAGCAGCTTAGAAGTAGCGGGGGGGGAAAATGAGCAGTTCTTC. Protein: CASSLEVAGGENEQFF.

The chain couples TRBV4-2 to TRBJ2-2; 10 bases are a match to TRBD2. CDR1 and CDR2 (germline): LGHNA, YNFKEQ. V shed 0 bases and J 2 bases; nucleotides not matched to a gene: 9. This CDR3 contains 19 residues. The CDR3 region has the DNA TGTGCCAGCAGCCAAGATTGGTCTAGCGGGGGTCGAAACACCGGGGAGCTGTTTTTT. Amino acid sequence: CASSQDWSSGGRNTGELFF.

The rearrangement uses TRBV9 and TRBJ2-2; possibly TRBD2 for D (5 bases). The V end was cut by 0 bases, the J end by 6 bases, with 21 bases between. The CDR3 has 18 residues. Germline V gene sequence: CDR1 SGDLS, CDR2 YYNGEE. CDR3 sequence: CASSVEDFGLDWAGELFF. Here the CDR3 DNA reads TGTGCCAGCAGCGTAGAAGACTTTGGGTTGGACTGGGCCGGGGAGCTGTTTTTT.

V gene TRBV5-4 combines with J gene TRBJ1-2; TRBD1 agrees at 9 bases. The CDR3 extends over 14 amino acids. After removal of 5 bases from V and 2 bases from J, the junction contained 4 bases not matched to a gene. CDR1 is SGHNT, CDR2 YYREEE, per germline (reference sequence). The CDR3 bases are TGTGCCAGCAGGATGACAGGGGGGAACTATGGCTACACCTTC. Translation gives CASRMTGGNYGYTF.